A selection of T cell receptor beta chains follows, all from one sample in a study of T cell changes during pregnancy in multiple sclerosis. The repertoire was sequenced with immunoSEQ multiplex PCR; TCRdb's copy has only in-frame clones and lacks some. The sample carries about 40,000 clones, over 75% recorded once. The input for sequencing was CD8+ T cells from peripheral blood mononuclear cells, taken before pregnancy. The receptors shown here come from a female donor with multiple sclerosis, enrolled in a pregnancy study. Each CDR3 is given with its conserved first and last residue. The D gene is left open where the match is weak. Clone size is shown for a subset of rows, as once, few, many or a class of expanded clone.

d_call: .
clone_size: .
v_call: TRBV11-2
j_call: TRBJ1-1
cdr3_nt: TGTGCCAGCACACTCGGGGGCACTGAAGCTTTCTTT
cdr3_aa: CASTLGGTEAFF

d_call: .
clone_size: .
v_call: TRBV7-9
j_call: TRBJ1-4
cdr3_nt: TGTGCCAGCAGCCAGCCCAGGGGTGTGGGGAAACTGTTTTTT
cdr3_aa: CASSQPRGVGKLFF

d_call: .
clone_size: .
v_call: TRBV6-5
j_call: TRBJ2-1
cdr3_nt: TGTGCCAGCAGTATCGGGGTGAGCTCCTACAATGAGCAGTTCTTC
cdr3_aa: CASSIGVSSYNEQFF

d_call: TRBD2
clone_size: .
v_call: TRBV28
j_call: TRBJ2-5
cdr3_nt: TGTGCCAGCAGTTTGTGGCTAGCGGGAGTTAAGGAGACCCAGTACTTC
cdr3_aa: CASSLWLAGVKETQYF

d_call: .
clone_size: .
v_call: TRBV30
j_call: TRBJ1-5
cdr3_nt: TGTGCCTGGAGTGTAGGGGACATAACCCAGCATTTT
cdr3_aa: CAWSVGDITQHF

d_call: TRBD2
clone_size: once
v_call: TRBV6-1
j_call: TRBJ2-6
cdr3_nt: TGTGCCAGCAGTGAATACGTCGGGCTGGCTAGCGGGAGTGTTTCTGGGGCCAACGTCCTGACTTTC
cdr3_aa: CASSEYVGLASGSVSGANVLTF

d_call: .
clone_size: .
v_call: TRBV4-2
j_call: TRBJ2-1
cdr3_nt: TGTGCCAGCAGCCAAGGGAGTGAGCAGTTCTTC
cdr3_aa: CASSQGSEQFF

d_call: .
clone_size: few
v_call: TRBV19
j_call: TRBJ1-1
cdr3_nt: TGTGCCAGTACCCTGGGGGGGAACACTGAAGCTTTCTTT
cdr3_aa: CASTLGGNTEAFF

d_call: .
clone_size: .
v_call: TRBV14
j_call: TRBJ2-1
cdr3_nt: TGTGCCAGCAGCCAAGCTAATGAGCAGTTCTTC
cdr3_aa: CASSQANEQFF

d_call: TRBD1
clone_size: .
v_call: TRBV2
j_call: TRBJ2-7
cdr3_nt: TGTGCCATGACCGGGACAGGGACCTACGAGCAGTACTTC
cdr3_aa: CAMTGTGTYEQYF

d_call: .
clone_size: once
v_call: TRBV29-1
j_call: TRBJ2-1
cdr3_nt: TGCAGCGTCCAGGGTATGGATGAGCAGTTCTTC
cdr3_aa: CSVQGMDEQFF

d_call: TRBD2
clone_size: .
v_call: TRBV28
j_call: TRBJ2-7
cdr3_nt: TGTGCCAGCAGTGGCGGACTAGGGTACGAGCAGTACTTC
cdr3_aa: CASSGGLGYEQYF

d_call: .
clone_size: .
v_call: TRBV19
j_call: TRBJ1-5
cdr3_nt: TGTGCCAGTAGTACAGGGTATGGCAATCAGCCCCAGCATTTT
cdr3_aa: CASSTGYGNQPQHF

d_call: .
clone_size: .
v_call: TRBV29-1
j_call: TRBJ2-7
cdr3_nt: TGCAGCGTTGCTGGACACCAACCCTACGAGCAGTACTTC
cdr3_aa: CSVAGHQPYEQYF

d_call: .
clone_size: .
v_call: TRBV19
j_call: TRBJ2-1
cdr3_nt: TGTGCCAGCAGCTCCTACAATGAGCAGTTCTTC
cdr3_aa: CASSSYNEQFF

d_call: .
clone_size: .
v_call: TRBV7-9
j_call: TRBJ2-7
cdr3_nt: TGTGCCAGCAGCTTAGTAACTACTTACGAGCAGTACTTC
cdr3_aa: CASSLVTTYEQYF

d_call: .
clone_size: .
v_call: TRBV7-9
j_call: TRBJ2-7
cdr3_nt: TGTGCCAGCAGGGCAGGGGGGACCTACGAGCAGTACTTC
cdr3_aa: CASRAGGTYEQYF

d_call: .
clone_size: .
v_call: TRBV27
j_call: TRBJ2-1
cdr3_nt: TGTGCCAGCAGTTACGGGCAGTTCTTC
cdr3_aa: CASSYGQFF

d_call: .
clone_size: .
v_call: TRBV6-5
j_call: TRBJ1-4
cdr3_nt: TGTGCCAGCAGCGGTTTTAATGAAAAACTGTTTTTT
cdr3_aa: CASSGFNEKLFF

d_call: TRBD2
clone_size: .
v_call: TRBV29-1
j_call: TRBJ2-7
cdr3_nt: TGCAGCGTTGGGGGGGGTGGGGAGCAGTACTTC
cdr3_aa: CSVGGGGEQYF

d_call: TRBD1
clone_size: .
v_call: TRBV4-1
j_call: TRBJ2-7
cdr3_nt: TGCGCCAGCAGCCAAGACGGAGGGACAGGGACCGACGAGCAGTACTTC
cdr3_aa: CASSQDGGTGTDEQYF

d_call: .
clone_size: .
v_call: TRBV19
j_call: TRBJ1-3
cdr3_nt: TGTGCCAGTAGTAGGGTGGCAGGGGGAAACACCATATATTTT
cdr3_aa: CASSRVAGGNTIYF

d_call: TRBD2
clone_size: .
v_call: TRBV4-2
j_call: TRBJ2-7
cdr3_nt: TGTGCCAGCAGCCAAGATCCAGGACTAGCGGACGAGCAGTACTTC
cdr3_aa: CASSQDPGLADEQYF

d_call: .
clone_size: .
v_call: TRBV13
j_call: TRBJ2-5
cdr3_nt: TGTGCCAGCAGCGAATACGGACGGGAACAAGAGACCCAGTACTTC
cdr3_aa: CASSEYGREQETQYF

d_call: TRBD2
clone_size: .
v_call: TRBV9
j_call: TRBJ2-7
cdr3_nt: TGTGCCAGCAGCGTAGACGGGAGGACCTCCTACGAGCAGTACTTC
cdr3_aa: CASSVDGRTSYEQYF

d_call: TRBD2
clone_size: .
v_call: TRBV5-1
j_call: TRBJ2-5
cdr3_nt: TGCGCCAGCAGCGATACTAGCGGGAGGGCCGTAGAGACCCAGTACTTC
cdr3_aa: CASSDTSGRAVETQYF

d_call: .
clone_size: .
v_call: TRBV2
j_call: TRBJ2-5
cdr3_nt: TGTGCCAGCAGTGTGGGCCTTTCCTCGAATTGGGAGACCCAGTACTTC
cdr3_aa: CASSVGLSSNWETQYF

d_call: TRBD1
clone_size: .
v_call: TRBV5-1
j_call: TRBJ2-7
cdr3_nt: TGCGCCAGCAGCTTGGGACAGGGGTCAAAATACGAGCAGTACTTC
cdr3_aa: CASSLGQGSKYEQYF

d_call: .
clone_size: .
v_call: TRBV5-1
j_call: TRBJ2-3
cdr3_nt: TGCGCCAGCAGCTTGGAGGTTGCGGACTTTTTAGCAGATACGCAGTATTTT
cdr3_aa: CASSLEVADFLADTQYF

d_call: .
clone_size: .
v_call: TRBV10-3
j_call: TRBJ2-2
cdr3_nt: TGTGCCATCAGTGACCTCTCCTCCGGGGAGCTGTTTTTT
cdr3_aa: CAISDLSSGELFF

d_call: TRBD1
clone_size: .
v_call: TRBV5-4
j_call: TRBJ1-2
cdr3_nt: TGTGCCAGCAGCCGACAGGGATTGGATGGCTACACCTTC
cdr3_aa: CASSRQGLDGYTF

d_call: .
clone_size: .
v_call: TRBV2
j_call: TRBJ1-5
cdr3_nt: TGTGCCAGCAGTGTCTTTGGGGAGGGCAATCAGCCCCAGCATTTT
cdr3_aa: CASSVFGEGNQPQHF

d_call: .
clone_size: .
v_call: TRBV27
j_call: TRBJ2-7
cdr3_nt: TGTGCCAGCAGTTTATGGGCGCCGGTTGATCCGTCCGACGAGCAGTACTTC
cdr3_aa: CASSLWAPVDPSDEQYF

d_call: .
clone_size: .
v_call: TRBV27
j_call: TRBJ2-7
cdr3_nt: TGTGCCAGCAGTGACATAAGCTCCTACGAGCAGTACTTC
cdr3_aa: CASSDISSYEQYF

d_call: TRBD1
clone_size: .
v_call: TRBV29-1
j_call: TRBJ2-6
cdr3_nt: TGCAGCGTTGAGACAGGGGTCGGGGCCAACGTCCTGACTTTC
cdr3_aa: CSVETGVGANVLTF

d_call: .
clone_size: .
v_call: TRBV16
j_call: TRBJ1-2
cdr3_nt: TGTGCCAGCAGCCAAACCCCATGGGGGGGCCCGGACGGCTACACCTTC
cdr3_aa: CASSQTPWGGPDGYTF

d_call: TRBD2
clone_size: .
v_call: TRBV13
j_call: TRBJ2-7
cdr3_nt: TGTGCCAGCAGCCCGGGGACTAGCGGGAGTGTATACGAGCAGTACTTC
cdr3_aa: CASSPGTSGSVYEQYF

d_call: .
clone_size: .
v_call: TRBV5-4
j_call: TRBJ1-1
cdr3_nt: TGTGCCAGCAGCGTACAGGGAGGGGACACTGAAGCTTTCTTT
cdr3_aa: CASSVQGGDTEAFF

d_call: TRBD1
clone_size: .
v_call: TRBV19
j_call: TRBJ1-1
cdr3_nt: TGTGCCAGTAGTATAGGGGACAGGTCTGTTACTGAAGCTTTCTTT
cdr3_aa: CASSIGDRSVTEAFF

d_call: .
clone_size: .
v_call: TRBV11-3
j_call: TRBJ2-1
cdr3_nt: TGTGCCAGCAGCTCTAGAACAGGCTCCTACAATGAGCAGTTCTTC
cdr3_aa: CASSSRTGSYNEQFF

d_call: .
clone_size: .
v_call: TRBV9
j_call: TRBJ1-1
cdr3_nt: TGTGCCAGCAGCCTCGGGGGAGGGACTGCTGAAGCTTTCTTT
cdr3_aa: CASSLGGGTAEAFF

d_call: .
clone_size: .
v_call: TRBV6-1
j_call: TRBJ2-1
cdr3_nt: TGTGCCAGCAGGAAAGATGGACTTTACAATGAGCAGTTCTTC
cdr3_aa: CASRKDGLYNEQFF

d_call: .
clone_size: .
v_call: TRBV7-8
j_call: TRBJ2-5
cdr3_nt: TGTGCCAGCCGTCCGCGGCAGGGGAATCAAGAGACCCAGTACTTC
cdr3_aa: CASRPRQGNQETQYF

d_call: TRBD1
clone_size: .
v_call: TRBV15
j_call: TRBJ2-5
cdr3_nt: TGTGCCACCAGCAGAGCCAGGGGGCTTCAAGAGACCCAGTACTTC
cdr3_aa: CATSRARGLQETQYF